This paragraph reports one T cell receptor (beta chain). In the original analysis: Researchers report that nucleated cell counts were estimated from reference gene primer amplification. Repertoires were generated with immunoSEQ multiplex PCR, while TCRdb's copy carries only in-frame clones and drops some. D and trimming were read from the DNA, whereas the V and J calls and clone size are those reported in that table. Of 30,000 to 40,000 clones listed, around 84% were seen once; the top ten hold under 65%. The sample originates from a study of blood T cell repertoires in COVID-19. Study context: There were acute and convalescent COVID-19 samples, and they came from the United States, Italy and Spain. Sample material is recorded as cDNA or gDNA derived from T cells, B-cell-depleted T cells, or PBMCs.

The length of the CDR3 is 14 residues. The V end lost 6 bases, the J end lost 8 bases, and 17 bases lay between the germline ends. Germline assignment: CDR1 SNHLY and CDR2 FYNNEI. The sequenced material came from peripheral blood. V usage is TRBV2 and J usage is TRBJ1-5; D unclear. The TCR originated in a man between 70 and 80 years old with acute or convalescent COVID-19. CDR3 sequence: CASSPDRRVEPQHF. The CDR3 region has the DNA TGTGCCAGCAGCCCGGACCGGCGGGTAGAGCCCCAGCATTTT.